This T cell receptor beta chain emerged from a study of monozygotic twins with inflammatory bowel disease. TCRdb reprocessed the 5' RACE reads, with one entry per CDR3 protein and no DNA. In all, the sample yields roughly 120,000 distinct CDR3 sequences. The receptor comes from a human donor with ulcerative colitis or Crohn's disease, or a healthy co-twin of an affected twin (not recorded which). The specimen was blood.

The CDR3 here is CSYGREGRWTEAFF. The chain uses TRBV20-1 and TRBJ1-1. The CDR3 consists of 14 residues. Germline assignment: CDR1 DFQATT and CDR2 SNEGSKA (reference sequence).